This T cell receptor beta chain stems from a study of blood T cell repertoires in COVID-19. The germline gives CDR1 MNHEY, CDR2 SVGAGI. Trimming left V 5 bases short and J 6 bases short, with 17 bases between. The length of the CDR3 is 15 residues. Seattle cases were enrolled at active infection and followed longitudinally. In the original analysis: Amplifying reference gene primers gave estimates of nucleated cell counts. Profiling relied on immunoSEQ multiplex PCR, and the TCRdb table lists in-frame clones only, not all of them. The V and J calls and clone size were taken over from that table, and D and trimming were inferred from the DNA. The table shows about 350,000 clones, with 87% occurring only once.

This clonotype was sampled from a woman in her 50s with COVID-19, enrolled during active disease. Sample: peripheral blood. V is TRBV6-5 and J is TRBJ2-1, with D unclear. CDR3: CASSIDSTPGNEQFF. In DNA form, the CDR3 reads TGTGCCAGCAGTATCGATTCGACTCCGGGCAATGAGCAGTTCTTC.